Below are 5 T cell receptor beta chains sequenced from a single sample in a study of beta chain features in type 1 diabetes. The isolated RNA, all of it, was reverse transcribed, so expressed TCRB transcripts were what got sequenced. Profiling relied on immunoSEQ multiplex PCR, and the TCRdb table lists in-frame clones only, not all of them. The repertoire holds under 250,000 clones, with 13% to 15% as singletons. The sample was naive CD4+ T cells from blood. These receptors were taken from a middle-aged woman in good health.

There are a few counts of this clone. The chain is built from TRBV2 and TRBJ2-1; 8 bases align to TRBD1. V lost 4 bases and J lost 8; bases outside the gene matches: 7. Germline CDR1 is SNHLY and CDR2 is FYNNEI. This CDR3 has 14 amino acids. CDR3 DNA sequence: TGTGCCAGCAGTGCCCGGACAGGGCGCCATGAGCAGTTCTTC. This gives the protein CASSARTGRHEQFF.

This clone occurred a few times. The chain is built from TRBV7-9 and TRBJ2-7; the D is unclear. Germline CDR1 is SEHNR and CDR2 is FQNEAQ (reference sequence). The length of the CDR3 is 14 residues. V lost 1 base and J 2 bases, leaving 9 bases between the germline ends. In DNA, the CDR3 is TGTGCCAGCAGCTTAGGCATATGGCCCTACGAGCAGTACTTC. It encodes CASSLGIWPYEQYF.

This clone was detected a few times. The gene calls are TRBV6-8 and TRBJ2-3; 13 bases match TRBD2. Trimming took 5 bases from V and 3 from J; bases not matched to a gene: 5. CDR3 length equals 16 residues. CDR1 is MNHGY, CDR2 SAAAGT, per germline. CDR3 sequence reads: CASSRRLAGGTDTQYF. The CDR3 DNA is TGTGCCAGCAGTCGGAGACTAGCGGGGGGTACAGATACGCAGTATTTT.

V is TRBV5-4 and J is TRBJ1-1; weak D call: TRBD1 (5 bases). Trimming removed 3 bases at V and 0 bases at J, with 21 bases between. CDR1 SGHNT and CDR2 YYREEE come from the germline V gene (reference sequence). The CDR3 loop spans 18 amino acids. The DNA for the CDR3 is TGTGCCAGCAGCTCAGGTGGGTCCAGGGCCCCTATGAACACTGAAGCTTTCTTT. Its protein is CASSSGGSRAPMNTEAFF.

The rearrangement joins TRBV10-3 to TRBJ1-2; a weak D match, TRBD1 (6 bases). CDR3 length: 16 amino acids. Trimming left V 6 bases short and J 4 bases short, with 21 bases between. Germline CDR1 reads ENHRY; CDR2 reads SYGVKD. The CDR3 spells CAISVQGGLAVYGYTF. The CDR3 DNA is TGTGCCATCAGCGTACAGGGTGGGCTTGCCGTCTATGGCTACACCTTC.